This T cell receptor beta chain was profiled in a study of stem cell transplantation in POMP-related autoinflammatory disease (dated by TCRdb to the early 2020s). With regard to the full study: The study hypothesis was that defective thymoproteasomes impair MHC class I-dependent CD8+ T-cell differentiation and positive selection, which skews the TRB repertoire. Prior to transplant, the patients had skewing toward CD4+ naive T cells, low CD8+ T-cell proportions, and reduced T-cell cytokine secretion. To find out how POMP deficiency affects T-cell receptor beta repertoire diversity and CDR3 characteristics, high-throughput TRB sequencing was used. On the study overall, not on this receptor specifically: PRAID patients showed a restricted number of unique TRB V-J gene pairings. Across all analyzed T-cell subsets, PRAID patients tended toward lower TRB diversity and higher clonality. In PRAID patients, the trend toward lower diversity and increased clonality reached statistical significance only for regulatory T cells.

The time point tag for this specimen amounts to: before hematopoietic stem cell transplant. PRAID was a condition in which autoinflammation came alongside prominent immunodeficiency. Before TRB sequencing, T-cell subsets (conventional T cells, CD8+ T cells, regulatory T cells, T follicular helper cells) were sorted. Concerning this clone itself: Its specific antigen is unknown. No much larger clone is present one base from it, and per-base qualities are unavailable.

The library was prepared using the immunoSEQ multiplex PCR assay. Per the authors' processing: Shannon entropy, which takes clonal size distribution into account, was used to quantify repertoire diversity. The Gini-Simpson index (Simpson_1-D) was used to measure inequality in clonotype distribution. Held by TCRdb, this immuneACCESS table contains in-frame sequences only and omits some clones. Under half of the omission traces to an unresolved V gene where checked; the cause of the rest is unknown. The V and J calls and clone size come from that table; D and trimming were worked out from the DNA. This sample is represented by about 26,000 clones; 82% of them were singletons. The biggest ten clones account for about 2.3% of the sample. This sequence originates from a human donor with POMP-related autoinflammation and immune dysregulation (PRAID). This specimen was CD4+ T cells from PBMCs, taken before stem cell transplantation.

CDR3 sequence: CASRTSDRGANEKLFF. DNA sequence: TGCGCCAGCAGAACTTCCGACAGGGGCGCTAATGAAAAACTGTTTTTT. The chain joins TRBV4-1 to TRBJ1-4, and 8 junction bases match TRBD1. According to the germline V gene, CDR1 reads MGHRA and CDR2 reads YSYEKL. The CDR3 starts with the cysteine, ends with the phenylalanine, and has 16 residues. Only the CDR3 DNA is retained, 48 bases long and in frame from the first base. V has 6 bases trimmed and J has 3 bases trimmed; junction bases matching no gene number 9.